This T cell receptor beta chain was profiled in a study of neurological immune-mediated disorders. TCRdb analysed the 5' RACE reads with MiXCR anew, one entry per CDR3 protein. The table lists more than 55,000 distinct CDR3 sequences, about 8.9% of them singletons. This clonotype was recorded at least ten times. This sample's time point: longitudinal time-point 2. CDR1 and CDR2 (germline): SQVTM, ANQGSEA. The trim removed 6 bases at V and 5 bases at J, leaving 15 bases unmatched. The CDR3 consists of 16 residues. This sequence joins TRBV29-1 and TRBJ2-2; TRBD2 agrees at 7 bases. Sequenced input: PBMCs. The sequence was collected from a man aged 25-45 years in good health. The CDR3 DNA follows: TGCAGCGTCCTGGGTCTAGCGGAACTACGAACCGGGGAGCTGTTTTTT. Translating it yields CSVLGLAELRTGELFF.